These T cell receptor beta chains were read from a single sample in a study of CD8+CD57+ T cells in acquired aplastic anemia. TCRdb reanalysed the reads using MiXCR and keeps one entry per CDR3 protein. This repertoire shows approximately 100,000 distinct CDR3 sequences, 65% to 70% found once; its top ten account for roughly two thirds. Sequences were obtained from sorted CD4+, CD8+, or CD8+CD57+ T cells (not recorded which) from PBMCs. These receptor sequences come from a human donor with aplastic anemia. Both conserved end residues are part of each CDR3. The D gene is left open where the match is weak.

d_gene	j_gene	v_gene	CDR3aa
NA	TRBJ1-2	TRBV29-1	CSVEGGRANYGYTF
TRBD1	TRBJ2-2	TRBV24-1	CATLDRGTGELFF
NA	TRBJ2-2	TRBV20-1	CSARAPYTGEAGELFF
TRBD1	TRBJ1-1	TRBV7-2	CASSSGQGKAFF
TRBD1	TRBJ2-1	TRBV11-2	CASSFPGTGELNEQFF
NA	TRBJ1-2	TRBV5-6	CASSLESVNGYGYTF
TRBD2	TRBJ2-3	TRBV24-1	CATSDFLSSGSTDTQYF
NA	TRBJ2-2	TRBV24-1	CATGRFTGELFF
TRBD1	TRBJ2-7	TRBV14	CASSQRDRKYEQYF
NA	TRBJ2-2	TRBV10-2	CASSRGWRTGELFF
NA	TRBJ2-7	TRBV10-3	CAISGTSFEQYF
TRBD1	TRBJ1-1	TRBV29-1	CSVDRGTEAFF
NA	TRBJ1-6	TRBV19	CASSILDLVNSPLHF
NA	TRBJ2-3	TRBV29-1	CSVGGADTQYF
TRBD2	TRBJ2-7	TRBV5-1	CASSFRTSGSYEQYF
TRBD1	TRBJ1-6	TRBV7-9	CASSLVDRVNSPLHF
NA	TRBJ2-5	TRBV12-3/TRBV12-4	CASSSTGRETQYF
NA	TRBJ2-7	TRBV7-9	CASRNAASSYEQYF
NA	TRBJ2-2	TRBV24-1	CATSVGGSNTGELFF
NA	TRBJ2-1	TRBV19	CASSHASYNEQFF
TRBD1	TRBJ2-7	TRBV6-1	CASSEGYRGQGREQYF
NA	TRBJ2-1	TRBV9	CASSDARVGEQFF
NA	TRBJ2-7	TRBV7-3	CASSSARDEQYF
NA	TRBJ2-2	TRBV29-1	CSVIWRNTGELFF
NA	TRBJ1-2	TRBV24-1	CATSGQGLGYTF
TRBD1	TRBJ1-2	TRBV15	CATSRDMVQGLDGYTF
NA	TRBJ1-3	TRBV2	CASSAVLSGNTIYF
NA	TRBJ1-5	TRBV5-1	CASSLAGHSNQPQHF
TRBD2	TRBJ2-7	TRBV5-1	CASSLEASGGYEQYF
TRBD1	TRBJ1-2	TRBV7-6	CASSVDRGSTGYTF
NA	TRBJ1-1	TRBV5-1	CASTNGQGELGTEAFF
NA	TRBJ2-3	TRBV20-1	CSASSTSSDTQYF
NA	TRBJ1-3	TRBV7-9	CASRRKLTGNTIYF
NA	TRBJ2-1	TRBV20-1	CSARMGEQFF
NA	TRBJ1-1	TRBV7-6	CASSLTVNTEAFF
NA	TRBJ2-7	TRBV5-1	CASSLGGGTHEQYF
TRBD2	TRBJ2-7	TRBV9	CASSTGTSGSYEQYF
NA	TRBJ1-2	TRBV29-1	CSVLMTGHYGYTF